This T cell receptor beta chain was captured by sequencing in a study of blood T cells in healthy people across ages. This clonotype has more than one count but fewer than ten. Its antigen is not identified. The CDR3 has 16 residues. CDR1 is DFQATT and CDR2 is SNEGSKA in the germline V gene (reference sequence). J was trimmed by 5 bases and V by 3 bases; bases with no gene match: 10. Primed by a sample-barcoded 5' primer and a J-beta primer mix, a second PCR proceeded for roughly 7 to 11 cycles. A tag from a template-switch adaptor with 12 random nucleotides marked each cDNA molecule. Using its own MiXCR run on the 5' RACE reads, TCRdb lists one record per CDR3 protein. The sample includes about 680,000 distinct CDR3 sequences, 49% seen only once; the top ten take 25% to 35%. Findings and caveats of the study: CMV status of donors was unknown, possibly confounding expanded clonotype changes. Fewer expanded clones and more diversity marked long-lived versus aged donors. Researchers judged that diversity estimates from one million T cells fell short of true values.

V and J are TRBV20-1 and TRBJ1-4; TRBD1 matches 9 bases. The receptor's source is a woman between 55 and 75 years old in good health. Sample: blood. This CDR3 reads CSASSTGGTPNEKLFF. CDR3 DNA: TGCAGTGCTAGCTCGACAGGGGGGACTCCGAATGAAAAACTGTTTTTT.